The present TCR beta chain was sequenced within a study of regulatory T cells in long-lasting Graves disease listed by TCRdb under 2021. With respect to the entire study: Newly diagnosed Graves' disease patients had taken antithyroid drugs for less than 3 months. TCR sequencing covered 13 persistent and around 20 newly diagnosed Graves' disease patients, 33 samples in total. The study was registered as a clinical trial and conducted in China. This study used TCR sequencing and RNA sequencing of peripheral blood to compare persistent Graves' disease patients against newly diagnosed Graves' disease patients.

What this sample's time point label stands for: newly diagnosed GD, antithyroid drugs for less than 3 months. RNA was extracted from PBMCs in TRIzol for both TCR sequencing and RNA sequencing. Graves' disease was diagnosed according to American Thyroid Association guidelines. Patients for the study were recruited at an endocrinology department in Xi'an, China. Each patient gave 9 to 10 milliliters of peripheral blood, collected in an EDTA anticoagulant tube. Ficoll Paque Plus density gradient separation was used to isolate PBMCs, and no further T cell sorting was performed. An Agilent 2100 Bioanalyzer and agarose gel were used to assess RNA quality, and a NanoDrop 2000 was used to measure RNA concentration. Libraries were constructed by multiplex PCR. Instrument on record: Illumina HiSeq 4000. TCR beta libraries were built with iRepertoire HTBI primers and Arm-PCR amplification of CDR3 regions. PCR products were gel purified before sequencing. The published analysis was carried out like this. Gene usage analysis of CDR3 amino acid clonotypes used the approximately 62 TRBV and 14 to 15 TRBJ segments found across samples. COPE and FqMerger were used to merge the filtered high-quality paired reads into contigs. BLAST was used to align contigs to IMGT TRBV, TRBD and TRBJ reference genes, with CDR3 defined following IMGT. Any clonotype with a frequency above 0.1% was classified as a highly expanded clone. Shannon entropy was used to measure repertoire diversity, and the Gini coefficient was used to measure V-J evenness. A clonotype was considered public if more than one individual shared it. TCRdb trimmed public reads at Q25 via fastp, called clones via MiXCR and kept in-frame beta chains. Each CDR3 protein gets just one entry, which takes the most common genes and DNA from the rows behind it. The V and J calls reflect TCRdb's pipeline rather than the authors' work. The sample records roughly 510,000 distinct CDR3 sequences, about 15% of which are singletons. The ten largest clones add up to about 12% of the sample.

Paper-wide results and their limitations: Peripheral blood alone was examined, since thyroid tissue, which constituted the primary lesion, could not be accessed. Persistent Graves' disease patients showed lower TCR Shannon entropy and fewer highly expanded clones than newly diagnosed patients, suggesting clonal expansion. A larger number of public clonotypes was shared among persistent patients (approximately 2,600) than among newly diagnosed patients (roughly 970). Persistent disease showed preferential use of TRBV28, TRBJ1-2 and TRBJ2-5, whereas newly diagnosed disease favored TRBV20-1 and TRBJ2-1. The small sample size was acknowledged by the authors as a limitation that may reduce accuracy. Sequencing and analysis were restricted to the TCR beta chain.

According to the germline V gene, CDR1 reads SGHAT and CDR2 reads FQNNGV. V was cut back by 1 base and J by 0 bases, leaving a gap of 10 bases between them. From the cysteine through the phenylalanine, the CDR3 covers 16 amino acids. Only the CDR3 portion is preserved as DNA: 48 bases, with reading frame beginning at the first base. As for this clonotype: Its antigen is not yet known. Per-base qualities were not stored, and no clone one base away is much larger.

The same specimen was also included in a second study, on T cells in Graves' hyperthyroidism and ophthalmopathy. The second paper states: Stable Graves' hyperthyroidism was defined as no progression to ophthalmopathy during 18 months of follow-up. Hyperthyroidism patients were newly diagnosed, had a disease duration of under 2 months, and were aged 18 to 65 years. Patients with uncontrolled infections, other autoimmune diseases, pregnancy or lactation were excluded. Diagnoses relied on clinical symptoms, serum thyroxine and TRAb, thyroid ultrasound and orbital computed tomography. For the first round of RT-PCR on the TCR CDR3, the HTBI primer set was used together with the Qiagen OneStep RT-PCR kit. Blood samples also contained most of the expanded thyroid clonotypes (frequency above 0.001), which suggests that blood repertoires may reflect thyroid immune responses. Ophthalmopathy was separated from stable hyperthyroidism by a 13 V-J signature model, with roughly 88% sensitivity and roughly 81% specificity obtained in cross-validation and 80%/75% obtained in testing. During validation, the model predicted progression to ophthalmopathy a median of roughly 7.1 months ahead of onset, with just under 71% sensitivity and 72.22% specificity. To identify distinguishing TCR V-J signatures, a discovery cohort of around 100 patients was used, comprising 40 to 45 with Graves' ophthalmopathy and roughly 60 with stable Graves' hyperthyroidism. An independent validation cohort of fewer than 20 hyperthyroidism patients and about 15 patients who later progressed to ophthalmopathy tested prospective prediction of ophthalmopathy. The 100 or so discovery patients were randomly divided into training and test sets at a 7:3 ratio. Thyroid tissue and blood T-cell repertoires from about 6 Graves' hyperthyroidism patients were also compared in the study. After blood sampling, hyperthyroidism patients were treated with methimazole at a starting dose of 30 mg daily, and ophthalmopathy patients were treated with high-dose intravenous methylprednisolone. The libraries were constructed in a second round of multiplex PCR and then size-selected and purified. Paired-end sequencing of the libraries was performed with 100 bp reads on an Illumina HiSeq2000. Raw data were processed with SOAPnuke, discarding reads with adapters, uncalled bases, mean Phred below 15, or no exact constant-primer or identifier match. High-quality paired reads were merged with COPE v1.2.5, and unique nucleotide sequences were defined as clonotypes. MiTCR v1.1 was used to align the clonotypes against IMGT TRBV, TRBD and TRBJ reference segments. The analysis was restricted to V-J combinations with a frequency above 0.0001, which together covered just over 98% of the repertoires. A TCS score was defined as the ratio between F50 (clonal expansion) and ExV (chaos), using BLOSUM62-based TCRdist between CDR3 peptides within each V-J. Welch's t-statistics and random forest reduced fewer than 550 V-J features to 10 to 15, which were used in a naive Bayes classifier (R e1071). Sample size was not statistically predetermined, and blinding of investigators to group allocation was not performed. TCR Vbeta CDR3 sequencing of 135 peripheral blood samples (about 45 ophthalmopathy, about 75 hyperthyroidism and around 17 progressor patients) is reported in the paper.

The V and J genes are TRBV11-2 and TRBJ2-1, with no D gene named confidently. The sample consisted of peripheral blood mononuclear cells (PBMCs), taken at new diagnosis, from a patient treated with antithyroid drugs. This clonotype originated in a young man with Graves disease. Donor details come from another sample of the same person, matched by shared clones. The base sequence is TGTGCCAGCAGCTTAGCGGAGTGGCCCTCCTACAATGAGCAGTTCTTC. The encoded protein is CASSLAEWPSYNEQFF.